Listed below are T cell receptor beta chains from one sample, sequenced in a study of CD8+CD57+ T cells in acquired aplastic anemia. TCRdb used MiXCR to reprocess the reads, holding one entry per CDR3 protein. The data contain about 200,000 distinct CDR3 sequences, roughly 50% of them singletons. The specimen sequenced was sorted CD4+, CD8+, or CD8+CD57+ T cells (not recorded which) from PBMCs. These TCRs come from a human donor with aplastic anemia. CDR3s include the opening cysteine and the closing phenylalanine or tryptophan.

J gene | CDR3 length | V gene | CDR3 protein
TRBJ1-2 | 12 | TRBV9 | CASSAKGNGYTF
TRBJ1-2 | 13 | TRBV9 | CASSLDRGYGYTF
TRBJ2-7 | 15 | TRBV2 | CASSRSGGETYEQYF
TRBJ2-1 | 15 | TRBV12-3/TRBV12-4 | CASSRTSGITNEQFF
TRBJ1-5 | 13 | TRBV20-1 | CSARDGSNQPQHF
TRBJ2-7 | 13 | TRBV29-1 | CSVEVGNSYEQYF
TRBJ2-3 | 15 | TRBV19 | CASSPGPLMTDTQYF
TRBJ2-7 | 14 | TRBV20-1 | CSANKGILTYEQYF
TRBJ1-1 | 17 | TRBV20-1 | CSASFGTARGGDTEAFF
TRBJ2-7 | 16 | TRBV20-1 | CSASGGTRSLGYEQYF
TRBJ1-5 | 15 | TRBV27 | CASRRSGRNNQPQHF
TRBJ1-5 | 15 | TRBV11-2 | CASSLDRGGHQPQHF
TRBJ2-5 | 16 | TRBV6-2/TRBV6-3 | CASSYWTGLDQETQYF
TRBJ1-2 | 14 | TRBV9 | CASSQQGSDYGYTF
TRBJ2-5 | 15 | TRBV3-1 | CASSETGTGGETQYF
TRBJ1-2 | 17 | TRBV2 | CASSEAVVTGGKNGYTF
TRBJ1-6 | 15 | TRBV5-1 | CASSLSGTDNSPLHF
TRBJ1-5 | 15 | TRBV7-8 | CASSSGASWYQPQHF
TRBJ2-7 | 12 | TRBV19 | CANSQQGGEQYF
TRBJ1-3 | 13 | TRBV4-1 | CASSQEGGNTIYF
TRBJ1-2 | 13 | TRBV2 | CASSETATYGYTF
TRBJ2-5 | 13 | TRBV7-2 | CASSSDWGETQYF
TRBJ2-7 | 15 | TRBV29-1 | CSVEGAGQRVYEQYF
TRBJ1-4 | 14 | TRBV5-1 | CASSLGGGSEKLFF
TRBJ1-2 | 13 | TRBV18 | CASSRPIPSGYTF
TRBJ1-3 | 15 | TRBV7-9 | CASSSDRSPGNTIYF
TRBJ1-5 | 13 | TRBV2 | CASSEISGQPQHF
TRBJ1-2 | 14 | TRBV2 | CASSEANRGGGYTF
TRBJ1-2 | 12 | TRBV29-1 | CSVAGFNYGYTF
TRBJ1-1 | 16 | TRBV3-1 | CASSQTRGVTNTEAFF
TRBJ1-6 | 15 | TRBV2 | CASSQFEPYNSPLHF
TRBJ1-2 | 13 | TRBV5-1 | CASSPDGQGGYTF
TRBJ1-3 | 15 | TRBV5-5 | CASSLGQGHGNTIYF
TRBJ1-2 | 13 | TRBV7-9 | CASSLQKNYGYTF
TRBJ2-7 | 15 | TRBV6-5 | CASRTDQTNSYEQYF
TRBJ2-3 | 14 | TRBV7-3 | CASSPIGGEDTQYF
TRBJ1-1 | 15 | TRBV7-6 | CASSLGRGPNTEAFF
TRBJ1-1 | 14 | TRBV15 | CATSPPGGITEAFF
TRBJ1-6 | 17 | TRBV20-1 | CSAPPGGEDSYNSPLHF
TRBJ1-1 | 15 | TRBV9 | CASSPRLTENTEAFF
TRBJ1-1 | 14 | TRBV7-8 | CASSLATGATKAFF
TRBJ1-2 | 14 | TRBV4-1 | CASSQGGGLGGYTF
TRBJ2-2 | 15 | TRBV5-1 | CASSFDQTGTGELFF